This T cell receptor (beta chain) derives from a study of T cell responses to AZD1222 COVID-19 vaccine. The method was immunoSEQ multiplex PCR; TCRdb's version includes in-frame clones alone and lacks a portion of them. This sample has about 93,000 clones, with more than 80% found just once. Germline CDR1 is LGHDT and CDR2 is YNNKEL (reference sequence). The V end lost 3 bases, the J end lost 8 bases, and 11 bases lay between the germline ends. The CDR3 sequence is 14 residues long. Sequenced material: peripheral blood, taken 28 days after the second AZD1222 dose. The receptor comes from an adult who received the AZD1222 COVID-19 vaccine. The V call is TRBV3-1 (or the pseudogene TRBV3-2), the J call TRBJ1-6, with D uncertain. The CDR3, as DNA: TGTGCCAGCAGCCAGGTAGGGAGGGATTCACCCCTCCACTTT. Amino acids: CASSQVGRDSPLHF.